Sequencing of this T cell receptor (beta chain) was carried out in a study of blood T cell repertoires in COVID-19. Across the whole study: Nucleic acid was either cDNA or gDNA, and it came from T cells, B-cell-depleted T cells, or PBMCs.

Produced via immunoSEQ multiplex PCR; TCRdb's table is partial and in-frame only. The table lists some 300,000 clones, 85% to 90% of them singletons, with roughly 6% in the top ten. The CDR3 consists of 17 residues. J lost 8 bases, V lost 3 bases, and 11 bases had no gene match. Germline CDR1 reads SEHNR; CDR2 reads FQNEAQ (reference sequence). Recruited during active infection, patients (from Seattle) were subsequently followed longitudinally. The sequence was obtained from a woman between 50 and 59 years old with COVID-19, enrolled during active disease. The source material was peripheral blood. J is TRBJ2-1 and V is TRBV7-9, with 12 bases identical to TRBD2. CDR3 in amino acids: CASSFDILAGGPHEQFF. DNA of the CDR3: TGTGCCAGCAGCTTTGATATCCTAGCGGGAGGGCCGCATGAGCAGTTCTTC. The whole variable domain, filled in from reference TRBV7-9 and TRBJ2-1, reads DTGVSQNPRHKITKRGQNVTFRCDPISEHNRLYWYRQTLGQGPEFLTYFQNEAQLEKSRLLSDRFSAERPKGSFSTLEIQRTEQGDSAMYLCASSFDILAGGPHEQFFGPGTRLTVL.